This TCR beta chain was captured in a study of cytomegalovirus exposure and HLA in healthy donors. Study-wide findings and caveats: Certain indistinguishable V segments, among them TRBV6-2 and TRBV6-3, were excluded. The availability of immune exposure information extended only to CMV serostatus.

Per the germline V gene, CDR1 is GTSNPN and CDR2 is SVGIG (reference sequence). J gave up 8 bases and V 2 bases, and 11 bases lay outside the gene matches. There are 14 residues in the CDR3. The study ran its PCR with 60 Vbeta and 13 Jbeta primers. Some clones are missing from TCRdb's copy, which holds only in-frame ones; the method was immunoSEQ multiplex PCR. The table lists 130,000 to 150,000 clones, 76% of them singletons, with approximately 4% in the top ten. About this clone itself: The antigen is unknown.

The rearrangement joins TRBV30 to TRBJ1-2, with TRBD1 identical over 7 bases. This TCR was sampled from a man aged 18 to 35 in good health and CMV-seronegative. The sample taken for sequencing was PBMCs. The CDR3 is CAWSFETGAQGYTF. CDR3 in DNA: TGTGCCTGGAGTTTCGAAACAGGGGCGCAAGGCTACACCTTC. Looking up the rest from reference TRBV30 and TRBJ1-2 gives the full variable domain: SQTIHQWPATLVQPVGSPLSLECTVEGTSNPNLYWYRQAAGRGLQLLFYSVGIGQISSEVPQNLSASRPQDRQFILSSKKLLLSDSGFYLCAWSFETGAQGYTFGSGTRLTVV.